The 17 T cell receptor beta chains given below trace back to one sample, sequenced in a study of T cells after posttransplantation cyclophosphamide (dated by TCRdb to 2016 to 2017). Naive T cells were defined as viable CD3+CD4+ or CD3+CD8+ cells that were CCR7+CD45RA+CD45RO-CD95-CD27+CD28+. Library prep was done by the immunoSEQ multiplex PCR assay. In its TCRdb copy, this immuneACCESS table keeps in-frame sequences only and misses some clones. Where compared with another copy, unresolved V genes explain less than half of these, and the others have no known cause. The sample has about 30,000 clones on record, roughly 90% of them singletons. Jointly, the top ten make up approximately 0.1% of the sample. Material: naive CD4+ T cells sorted from blood. These receptors came from a man aged 25 to 40 in good health and a related stem cell transplant donor.

The V and J genes are TRBV28 and TRBJ1-1; TRBD1 agrees at 8 bases. The CDR3 runs 17 residues. Germline trimming cut 7 bases from V and 1 base from J; bases unmatched to any gene: 14. Germline assignment: CDR1 MDHEN and CDR2 SYDVKM. CDR3 region: CASNYIWDRSTNTEAFF. The CDR3 DNA sequence: TGTGCCAGCAATTACATATGGGACAGGTCTACGAACACTGAAGCTTTCTTT.

The V and J genes are TRBV5-1 and TRBJ1-5, with 10 bases fitting TRBD1. V shed 4 bases and J 11 bases; nucleotides not matched to a gene: 12. CDR3 length equals 15 residues. The germline V gene has CDR1 SGHRS and CDR2 YFSETQ. CDR3 residues: CASSTGQGESQSQHF. CDR3 bases: TGCGCCAGCAGCACTGGACAGGGGGAGAGCCAGTCCCAGCATTTT.

The rearrangement links TRBV10-1 to TRBJ2-1, with 14 bases lining up with TRBD2. The CDR3 has 20 residues. Per the germline V gene, CDR1 is WNHNN and CDR2 is SYGVQD (reference sequence). V lost 0 bases, J lost 0 bases, and 7 bases stayed unmatched. In DNA, the CDR3 is TGCGCCAGCAGTGAGTCGGGACTAGCGGGGGCCATGAGCTCCTACAATGAGCAGTTCTTC. This gives the protein CASSESGLAGAMSSYNEQFF.

This chain joins TRBV9 and TRBJ1-6; D is perhaps TRBD1 (5 bases). Germline-derived CDR1 and CDR2 are SGDLS and YYNGEE. This CDR3 is 15 amino acids long. Deletions cut 4 bases from V and 10 bases from J, with 18 bases between. CDR3 bases: TGTGCCAGCAGCTCTCACCAGGGCTCCGGCTCACCCCTCCACTTT. Its translation is CASSSHQGSGSPLHF.

In its sample, this clone was seen once. The chain couples TRBV6-5 to TRBJ2-5, with TRBD2 identical over 7 bases. TRBJ2-7 matches the DNA end more closely, so the J call is doubtful. The CDR3 consists of 11 residues. Germline values: CDR1 MNHEY, CDR2 SVGAGI. The CDR3 loop is CASSLAGEQYF. As DNA, the CDR3 is TGTGCCAGCAGCTTAGCGGGCGAGCAGTACTTC.

The chain carries TRBV27 and TRBJ2-2, with 7 bases lining up with TRBD1. The CDR3 is 14 amino acids. V lost 4 bases, J lost 1 base, and 0 bases stayed unmatched. Per the germline V gene, CDR1 is MNHEY and CDR2 is SMNVEV (reference sequence). In nucleotides, the CDR3 is TGTGCCAGCAGTTGGGACAGGAACACCGGGGAGCTGTTTTTT. Its protein product is CASSWDRNTGELFF.

The rearrangement joins TRBV7-2 to TRBJ2-5; TRBD2 aligns across 7 bases. V lost 2 bases, J lost 1 base, and 7 bases stayed unmatched. This CDR3 comprises 16 residues. Germline CDR1 and CDR2: SGHTA and FQGNSA. As DNA, the CDR3 is TGTGCCAGCAGCTTATGGGGAGCGGGGAGCCAAGAGACCCAGTACTTC. Encoded protein: CASSLWGAGSQETQYF.

There are a few counts of this clone. This sequence joins TRBV7-9 and TRBJ1-2; 9 nucleotides line up with TRBD1. The CDR3 totals 17 residues. The V segment lost 1 base and the J segment 4 bases; nucleotides outside the gene matches: 10. Per germline, CDR1 SEHNR and CDR2 FQNEAQ (reference sequence). The CDR3 DNA follows: TGTGCCAGCAGCTTAGATGTAGCGGGACAGGGCATCTATGGCTACACCTTC. This encodes CASSLDVAGQGIYGYTF.

J is TRBJ1-2 and V is TRBV7-2; the match to TRBD1 covers 10 bases. The V segment lost 3 bases and the J segment 6 bases; nucleotides outside the gene matches: 7. This CDR3 is 15 amino acids long. CDR1 is SGHTA, CDR2 FQGNSA, per germline. The CDR3 protein is CASSFSPGTGDGYTF. The CDR3 nucleotides read TGTGCCAGCAGCTTCTCCCCTGGGACAGGGGATGGCTACACCTTC.

In DNA, the CDR3 is TGCGCCAGCAGCTTGCAAGCGAGCCCGGAAGATACGCAGTATTTT. Protein: CASSLQASPEDTQYF. The chain carries TRBV5-1 and TRBJ2-3, with D unresolved. Germline V gene data show CDR1 as SGHRS and CDR2 as YFSETQ. The ends were cut back, 1 base at V and 5 bases at J, with 14 bases in the middle. The CDR3 extends over 15 amino acids.

The chain recombines TRBV7-6 with TRBJ1-1, with D unclear. V lost 4 bases to trimming and J lost 4 bases, with 10 bases between them. The CDR3 spans 13 residues. The germline gives CDR1 SGHVS, CDR2 FNYEAQ. CDR3: CASSSIGSTEAFF. Here the CDR3 DNA reads TGTGCCAGCAGCTCAATTGGGAGCACTGAAGCTTTCTTT. Based on the CDR3 plus reference TRBV7-6 and TRBJ1-1, the full variable domain is GAGVSQSPRYKVTKRGQDVALRCDPISGHVSLYWYRQALGQGPEFLTYFNYEAQQDKSGLPNDRFSAERPEGSISTLTIQRTEQRDSAMYRCASSSIGSTEAFFGQGTRLTVV.

This clone was picked up one time. The chain has TRBV2 and TRBJ2-7; TRBD1 matches at 9 bases. V gave up 2 bases and J gave up 3 bases; unmatched junction bases: 2. The CDR3 totals 14 residues. Germline V gene lookup returns CDR1 SNHLY and CDR2 FYNNEI. The CDR3 spells CASSELGQGYEQYF. For the CDR3, the DNA is TGTGCCAGCAGTGAACTGGGACAGGGCTACGAGCAGTACTTC.

This clone was seen only a few times. The genes are TRBV12-5 and TRBJ1-5; the match to TRBD1 covers 7 bases. The CDR3 is 17 residues long. Germline lookup yields CDR1 LGHNT and CDR2 FRNRAP. The junction had 11 bases not matched to a gene; V was cut back by 0 bases and J by 6 bases. CDR3 protein: CASGLVTRDSLPQPQHF. Here the CDR3 DNA reads TGTGCTAGTGGTTTGGTCACCCGGGACAGTCTCCCTCAGCCCCAGCATTTT.

The genes are TRBV6-5 and TRBJ1-5; TRBD1 aligns across 10 bases. V was clipped by 6 bases and J by 1 base; unmatched bases: 3. The CDR3 is 15 residues long. Germline V gives CDR1 MNHEY, CDR2 SVGAGI. CDR3 region: CASRRQGASNQPQHF. CDR3 in DNA: TGTGCCAGCAGAAGACAGGGGGCGAGCAATCAGCCCCAGCATTTT.

The gene calls are TRBV5-4 and TRBJ2-3; 15 bases map to TRBD2. Per the germline V gene, CDR1 is SGHNT and CDR2 is YYREEE (reference sequence). V lost 3 bases, J lost 0 bases, and 5 bases stayed unmatched. The CDR3 consists of 18 residues. CDR3 region: CASSYGTSGGLSTDTQYF. CDR3 bases: TGTGCCAGCAGCTATGGGACTAGCGGGGGGCTTAGCACAGATACGCAGTATTTT.

The chain joins TRBV11-2 to TRBJ2-1; 8 bases align to TRBD2. Looked up from germline, CDR1 is SGHAT and CDR2 is FQNNGV. V gave up 4 bases and J gave up 10 bases; unmatched junction bases: 12. This CDR3 has 15 residues. The CDR3 loop reads CASSSGQRGRDEQFF. For the CDR3, the DNA is TGTGCCAGCAGCTCGGGTCAGCGGGGGAGAGACGAGCAGTTCTTC.

This sequence joins TRBV27 and TRBJ2-3; 7 nucleotides line up with TRBD1. Germline assignment: CDR1 MNHEY and CDR2 SMNVEV (reference sequence). The length of the CDR3 is 14 residues. Trimming removed 3 bases from V and 7 bases from J; junction bases left unmatched: 7. CDR3 bases: TGTGCCAGCAGTTTCACAGGGGCTCGAAATACGCAGTATTTT. It specifies CASSFTGARNTQYF.